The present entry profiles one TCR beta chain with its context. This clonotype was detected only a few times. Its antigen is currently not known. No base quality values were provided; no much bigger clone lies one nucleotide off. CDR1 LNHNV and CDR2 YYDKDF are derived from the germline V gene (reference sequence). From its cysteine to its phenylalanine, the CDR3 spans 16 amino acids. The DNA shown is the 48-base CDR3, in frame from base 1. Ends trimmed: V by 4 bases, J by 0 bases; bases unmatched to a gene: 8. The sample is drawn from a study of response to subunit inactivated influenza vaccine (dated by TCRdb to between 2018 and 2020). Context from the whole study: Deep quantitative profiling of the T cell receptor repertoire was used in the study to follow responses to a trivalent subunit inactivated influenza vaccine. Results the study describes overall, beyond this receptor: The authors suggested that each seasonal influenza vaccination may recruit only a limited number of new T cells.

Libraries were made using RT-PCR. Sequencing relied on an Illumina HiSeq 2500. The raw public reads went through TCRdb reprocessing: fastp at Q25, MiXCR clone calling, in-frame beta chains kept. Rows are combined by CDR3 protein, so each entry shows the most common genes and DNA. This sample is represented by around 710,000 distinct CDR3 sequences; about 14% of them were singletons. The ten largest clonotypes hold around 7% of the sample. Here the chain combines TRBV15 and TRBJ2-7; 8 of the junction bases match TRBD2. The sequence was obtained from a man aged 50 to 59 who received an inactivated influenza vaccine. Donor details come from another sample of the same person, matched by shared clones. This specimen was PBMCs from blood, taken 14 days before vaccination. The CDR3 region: CATSTRGGTGSYEQYF. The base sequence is TGTGCCACCAGCACCCGCGGGGGGACTGGCTCCTACGAGCAGTACTTC.